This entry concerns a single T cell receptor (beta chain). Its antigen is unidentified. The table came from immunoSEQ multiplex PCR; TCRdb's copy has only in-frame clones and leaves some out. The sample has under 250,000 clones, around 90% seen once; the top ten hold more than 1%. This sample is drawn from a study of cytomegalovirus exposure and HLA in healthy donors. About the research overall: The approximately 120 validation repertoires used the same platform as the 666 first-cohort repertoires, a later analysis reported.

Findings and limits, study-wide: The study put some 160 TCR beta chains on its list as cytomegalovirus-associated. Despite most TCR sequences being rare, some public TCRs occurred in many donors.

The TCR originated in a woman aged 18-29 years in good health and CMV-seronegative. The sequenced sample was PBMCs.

CDR3 sequence reads: CASTKQPGSYTEAFF. The DNA for the CDR3 is TGTGCCAGCACCAAACAGCCAGGGTCCTACACTGAAGCTTTCTTT. The rearrangement joins TRBV6-5 to TRBJ1-1; perhaps TRBD1 as D (5 bases). This CDR3 spans 15 amino acids. Deletions cut 7 bases from V and 3 bases from J, with 18 bases between. The V gene's germline CDR1 is MNHEY and CDR2 SVGAGI.